The 27 T cell receptor beta chains below come from one sample, sequenced in a study of breast tumors, draining lymph nodes, adjacent tissues. The lymph nodes were axillary draining lymph nodes from breast cancer patients. One entry per CDR3 protein results from TCRdb running MiXCR on the multiplex PCR reads. In the table there are approximately 150,000 distinct CDR3 sequences, about 33% of which are singletons. Specimen: axillary lymph node tissue. The receptors come from a female donor with breast cancer. Some clones in this sample may be carry-over from other donors' samples.

Comments on this clonotype: A single base separates this from a much larger clone, so it may be a read error. J is TRBJ1-4 and V is TRBV3-1; D perhaps matches TRBD1 (5 bases). V was cut by 5 bases and J by 7 bases, with 17 bases left in between. Germline CDR1 and CDR2: LGHDT and YNNKEL (reference sequence). The CDR3 is made up of 15 amino acids. CDR3 sequence (DNA): TGTGCCAGCAGCAAACAGGACATATCTAGTGAAAAACTGTTTTTT. Encoded protein: CASSKQDISSEKLFF.

This clonotype came up many times. The V call is TRBV2, the J call TRBJ2-3; no reliable D call. The germline V gene has CDR1 SNHLY and CDR2 FYNNEI. The CDR3 has 19 amino acids. Trimming pared 6 bases from V and 2 bases from J, leaving 27 bases between. CDR3 region: CASSPTPAPSRYPTDTQYF. In DNA, the CDR3 is TGTGCCAGCAGCCCCACCCCCGCGCCCTCCCGGTACCCCACAGATACGCAGTATTTT.

With respect to this clonotype: One base away lies a much larger clone, so this may be a sequencing read error. The J gene is TRBJ2-1, the V gene TRBV3-1, with 10 positions matching TRBD1. Germline lookup yields CDR1 LGHDT and CDR2 YNNKEL (reference sequence). The V segment lost 4 bases and the J segment 2 bases; nucleotides outside the gene matches: 5. This CDR3 is 16 amino acids long. The CDR3 sequence: CASSRRDRGTYNEQFF. Here the CDR3 DNA reads TGTGCCAGCAGCCGGCGGGACAGGGGTACCTACAATGAGCAGTTCTTC.

This clonotype was found many times. The rearrangement uses TRBV9 and TRBJ1-3; unclear D gene. This CDR3 has 17 amino acids. Germline V gives CDR1 SGDLS, CDR2 YYNGEE. V was trimmed by 0 bases and J by 2 bases, leaving 15 bases between them. This CDR3 is CASSVGMGMATGNTIYF. The DNA of the CDR3 is TGTGCCAGCAGCGTAGGTATGGGGATGGCTACTGGAAACACCATATATTTT.

This clonotype was detected a few times. V usage is TRBV6-5 and J usage is TRBJ2-1; TRBD1 aligns across 7 bases. Trimming at V came to 1 base and at J to 2 bases, leaving 17 bases not matched to a gene. The CDR3 loop spans 20 amino acids. CDR1 and CDR2 (germline): MNHEY, SVGAGI. The CDR3 DNA reads TGTGCCAGCAGTTACTTGTCCGAGACAGGGAAAAGTATAACCTACAATGAGCAGTTCTTC. Amino acid sequence: CASSYLSETGKSITYNEQFF.

This clonotype was counted many times. J is TRBJ2-1 and V is TRBV3-1; D may be TRBD2 (6 bases). Germline lookup yields CDR1 LGHDT and CDR2 YNNKEL (reference sequence). Between the trimmed V and J ends, which lost 3 bases and 6 bases, there was a span of 18 bases. The CDR3 loop spans 16 amino acids. CDR3 nucleotides: TGTGCCAGCAGCCATGTCGGGACTCCGAGAGGCAATGAGCAGTTCTTC. Translated: CASSHVGTPRGNEQFF.

As to this clonotype: A read error may be the cause here, since a much bigger clone is one base away. The rearrangement uses TRBV30 and TRBJ2-2; TRBD1 matches at 9 bases. The CDR3 totals 15 residues. CDR1 and CDR2 (germline): GTSNPN, SVGIG (reference sequence). V gave up 4 bases and J gave up 4 bases; unmatched junction bases: 7. The CDR3 nucleotides read TGTGCCTGGACCGGGCGGACAGGGGTCACCGGGGAGCTGTTTTTT. Translated: CAWTGRTGVTGELFF.

This clonotype was detected ten times or more. The chain combines TRBV2 with TRBJ1-5; possible D gene TRBD1, 6 bases. Trimming took 6 bases from V and 6 from J, leaving 12 bases between them. Germline V gives CDR1 SNHLY, CDR2 FYNNEI. The CDR3 extends over 13 amino acids. The CDR3 DNA is TGTGCCAGCAGCTGGACAGAGGCTCAGCCCCAGCATTTT. It translates to CASSWTEAQPQHF.

About this clonotype: Since no conserved phenylalanine or tryptophan closes the CDR3, a read error is the likely cause. The limits of the CDR3 on the DNA are not certain, so only TCRdb's listed CDR3 is given. The chain combines TRBV20-1 with TRBJ2-5; TRBD1 is the table's D call and was not checked against the DNA. Germline V gene sequence: CDR1 DFQATT, CDR2 SNEGSKA (reference sequence). From its first to its last residue, the CDR3 has 10 amino acids. The CDR3 is CSARDQTGGN.

About this clonotype: With a much larger clone just one base away, this may be a read error. The chain combines TRBV11-1 with TRBJ1-2; weak D call: TRBD1 (5 bases). Germline V lookup: CDR1 SGHAT, CDR2 FQDESV (reference sequence). The CDR3 is 12 amino acids. The CDR3 sequence: CASSLGQYAYTF. The CDR3 region has the DNA TGTGCCAGCAGCTTAGGACAGTATGCCTACACCTTC.

This clonotype was counted many times. The chain couples TRBV4-1 to TRBJ2-4; 11 bases line up with TRBD1. Germline-derived CDR1 and CDR2 are MGHRA and YSYEKL. The CDR3 is 17 residues long. J gave up 9 bases and V 0 bases, and 10 bases lay outside the gene matches. CDR3 DNA sequence: TGCGCCAGCAGCCAAGATCTCGGACAGGGGGCTGGGGGCATTCAGTACTTC. This gives the protein CASSQDLGQGAGGIQYF.

With regard to this clonotype: The junction shows a germline mismatch at one end, possibly a read error. The V call is TRBV6-5, the J call TRBJ2-3, with D perhaps matching TRBD1 (6 bases). The germline V gene encodes CDR1 MNHEY and CDR2 SVGAGI. CDR3 length: 16 residues. The CDR3 DNA sequence: TGTGCCAGCAGTCACTCCACAGGGCACGGCACAGATACGCAGTATTTT. This codes for CASSHSTGHGTDTQYF.

In its sample, this clonotype was seen many times. The chain links TRBV6-5 to TRBJ1-2, with D hard to call. CDR3 length: 15 amino acids. V lost 2 bases to trimming and J lost 3 bases, with 13 bases between them. The V gene's germline CDR1 is MNHEY and CDR2 SVGAGI. As DNA, the CDR3 is TGTGCCAGCAGTTACAGCCTCTCTCTTGACTATGGCTACACCTTC. It is translated as CASSYSLSLDYGYTF.

This clonotype was counted between two and nine times. The chain recombines TRBV28 with TRBJ2-3; tentatively, D is TRBD2 (5 bases). Trimming took off 3 bases at V and 5 bases at J, with 12 bases between the two ends. The CDR3 is 14 amino acids. Germline CDR1 is MDHEN and CDR2 is SYDVKM. CDR3 in amino acids: CASSLGDLVDTQYF. The CDR3 DNA reads TGTGCCAGCAGTTTGGGAGACCTGGTAGATACGCAGTATTTT.

Only a few counts were recorded for this clonotype. The chain carries TRBV28 and TRBJ1-3, with D tentatively TRBD1 (6 bases). Looked up from germline, CDR1 is MDHEN and CDR2 is SYDVKM. The CDR3 sequence is 13 residues long. Deletions cut 7 bases from V and 2 bases from J, with 9 bases between. The CDR3 DNA follows: TGTGCCAGCATCAGGGGTACTGGAAACACCATATATTTT. Its protein product is CASIRGTGNTIYF.

There are many counts of this clonotype. V usage is TRBV4-2 and J usage is TRBJ2-5, with D unresolved. Trimming pared 0 bases from V and 4 bases from J, leaving 9 bases between. Germline values: CDR1 LGHNA, CDR2 YNFKEQ. CDR3 length equals 14 residues. The CDR3 DNA follows: TGTGCCAGCAGCCAAGAGGGATCTGGAGAGACCCAGTACTTC. Its protein is CASSQEGSGETQYF.

This clonotype was observed at least ten times. The chain couples TRBV7-3 to TRBJ2-1; 9 nucleotides line up with TRBD1. The CDR3 length is 14 residues. Looked up from germline, CDR1 is SGHTA and CDR2 is FQGTGA. The J segment lost 9 bases and the V segment lost 5 bases, leaving 8 bases of the junction unmatched. CDR3 region: CASSLGTGLVEQFF. The CDR3, as DNA: TGTGCCAGCAGCCTAGGGACAGGGCTAGTTGAGCAGTTCTTC.

This clonotype was counted only a few times. The chain links TRBV12-3 or TRBV12-4 to TRBJ1-1; D uncertain. Trimming removed 6 bases from V and 8 bases from J, with 10 bases in between. There are 11 residues in the CDR3. The CDR3 nucleotides read TGTGCCAGCAGATTTGGGAACGAAGCTTTCTTT. As protein: CASRFGNEAFF.

This clonotype was counted a few times. A much bigger clone sits one base away, suggesting this may be a read error. The CDR3 carries no conserved terminal phenylalanine or tryptophan, so it likely arises from a read error. This chain connects TRBV7-8 to TRBJ1-2; 8 bases align to TRBD1. V was clipped by 1 base and J by 7 bases; unmatched bases: 11. Germline assignment: CDR1 SGHVS and CDR2 FQNEAQ. This CDR3 has 16 amino acids. The CDR3 spells CASSLEYTGGGVGYTL. The CDR3, as DNA: TGTGCCAGCAGCTTAGAATATACAGGGGGAGGAGTTGGCTACACCCTC.

On this clonotype: Relative to the germline gene, one junction end is altered; a read error may explain this. The chain carries TRBV7-9 and TRBJ1-4, with D possibly matching TRBD1 (5 bases). CDR3 length equals 15 residues. The V gene's germline CDR1 is SEHNR and CDR2 FQNEAQ (reference sequence). The CDR3 loop is CASSSAWQGNEKLFF. The DNA for the CDR3 is TGTGCCAGCAGCTCAGCATGGCAGGGTAATGAAAAGCTGTTTTTT.

This clonotype was counted many times. A read error may be the cause here, since a much bigger clone is one base away. The chain has TRBV7-2 and TRBJ2-5; 10 positions agree with TRBD1. CDR1 and CDR2 from the germline V gene are SGHTA and FQGNSA. This CDR3 contains 15 residues. The CDR3 DNA is TGTGCCAGCAGTTTTGGGACAGGGGTTTATGAGACCCAGCACTTC. Its protein is CASSFGTGVYETQHF.

A word on this clonotype: A single base separates this from a much larger clone, so it may be a read error. The J gene is TRBJ2-5, the V gene TRBV7-3; D not resolved. CDR3 length: 15 residues. In germline, CDR1 is SGHTA, CDR2 FQGTGA. The CDR3 nucleotides are TGTGCCAGCAGCTTATCGGGTACCTTGCAAGGGACCCAGTACTTC. This gives the protein CASSLSGTLQGTQYF.

This clonotype turned up a few times. This could be a read error, since a much larger clone is one nucleotide away. The chain recombines TRBV6-6 with TRBJ2-2; 11 bases are a match to TRBD1. This CDR3 contains 15 residues. Germline loops: CDR1 MNHNY, CDR2 SVGAGI (reference sequence). J gave up 6 bases and V 7 bases, and 7 bases lay outside the gene matches. In nucleotides, the CDR3 is TGTGCCAGCATACGACCGGGACAGGGGGCCGGGGAGCTGTTTTTT. Translated, it gives CASIRPGQGAGELFF.

To note about this clonotype: A much bigger clone sits one base away, suggesting this may be a read error. The chain recombines TRBV14 with TRBJ2-5; no clear D gene. CDR3 size: 14 residues. CDR1 is SGHDN and CDR2 is FVKESK in the germline V gene. Here the CDR3 DNA reads TGTGCCAGCAGCCAAGGTCTGATAGAAGAGACCCAGTCCTTC. Amino acid sequence: CASSQGLIEETQSF. Full variable domain (missing parts from reference TRBV14 and TRBJ2-5): EAGVTQFPSHSVIEKGQTVTLRCDPISGHDNLYWYRRVMGKEIKFLLHFVKESKQDESGMPNNRFLAERTGGTYSTLKVQPAELEDSGVYFCASSQGLIEETQSFGPGTRLLVL.

The chain is built from TRBV15 and TRBJ1-6; D ambiguous. Trimming took off 3 bases at V and 7 bases at J, with 13 bases between the two ends. The CDR3 runs 15 residues. CDR1 and CDR2 from the germline V gene are LNHNV and YYDKDF (reference sequence). In DNA form, the CDR3 reads TGTGCCACCAGCAGCTTAGGTCCCCCAAATTCACCCCTCCACTTT. Translation: CATSSLGPPNSPLHF.

This clonotype was counted only a few times. The chain carries TRBV11-2 and TRBJ1-1, with D possibly TRBD1 on 5 matching bases. V lost 3 bases and J lost 11, with 16 bases in between. Germline V gene sequence: CDR1 SGHAT, CDR2 FQNNGV. The CDR3 loop spans 13 amino acids. The CDR3 coding sequence is TGTGCCAGCAGCTTCTCTCGGGGCGAAAGTGCTTTCTTT. As protein: CASSFSRGESAFF.

At least ten counts were recorded for this clonotype. This rearrangement joins TRBV19 to TRBJ2-2; the D gene is possibly TRBD2 (5 bases). This CDR3 is 17 amino acids long. The germline V gene has CDR1 LNHDA and CDR2 SQIVND (reference sequence). Trimming took off 5 bases at V and 0 bases at J, with 16 bases between the two ends. The CDR3 loop is CASSGPRTGTNTGELFF. Here the CDR3 DNA reads TGTGCCAGTAGTGGCCCGAGGACGGGGACGAACACCGGGGAGCTGTTTTTT.